This T cell receptor beta chain was found in a study of blood T cell repertoires in COVID-19. Study-wide context: The samples span acute and convalescent COVID-19 from the United States, Italy and Spain. The analysed material was cDNA or gDNA that came from T cells, B-cell-depleted T cells, or PBMCs.

Original data processing: Amplifying reference gene primers gave estimates of nucleated cell counts. The protocol was immunoSEQ multiplex PCR, while the TCRdb copy is restricted to in-frame clones and leaves out a portion. That table furnishes V, J and clone size, whereas the DNA furnished D and trimming. This sample has 200,000 to 250,000 clones, with about nine tenths found just once. The CDR3 sequence is 15 residues long. Germline V CDR1 and CDR2: MNHEY, SMNVEV (reference sequence). Trimming removed 10 bases at V and 4 bases at J, with 20 bases between. The sequence was collected from a man under 40 with COVID-19, enrolled during active disease. The gene calls are TRBV27 and TRBJ1-3, with D maybe TRBD1 (5 bases). The sequencing input was peripheral blood. Written as DNA, the CDR3 is TGTGCCACTCGGGGGTACCGGGACGCAGGAAACACCATATATTTT. It encodes CATRGYRDAGNTIYF.